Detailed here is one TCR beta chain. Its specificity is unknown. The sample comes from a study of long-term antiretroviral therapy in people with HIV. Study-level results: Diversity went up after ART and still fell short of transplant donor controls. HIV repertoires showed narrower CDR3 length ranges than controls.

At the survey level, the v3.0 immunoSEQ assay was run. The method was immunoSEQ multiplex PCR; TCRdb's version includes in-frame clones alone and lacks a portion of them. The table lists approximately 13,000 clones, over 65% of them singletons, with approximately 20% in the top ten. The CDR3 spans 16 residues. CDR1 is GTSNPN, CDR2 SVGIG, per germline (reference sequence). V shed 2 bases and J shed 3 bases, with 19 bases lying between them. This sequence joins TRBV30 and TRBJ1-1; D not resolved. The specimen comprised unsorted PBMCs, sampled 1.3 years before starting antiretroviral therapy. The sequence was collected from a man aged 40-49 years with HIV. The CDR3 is CAWSPPAGGIYTEAFF. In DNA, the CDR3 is TGTGCCTGGAGTCCTCCGGCAGGTGGGATCTACACTGAAGCTTTCTTT. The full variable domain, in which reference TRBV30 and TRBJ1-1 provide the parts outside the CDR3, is SQTIHQWPATLVQPVGSPLSLECTVEGTSNPNLYWYRQAAGRGLQLLFYSVGIGQISSEVPQNLSASRPQDRQFILSSKKLLLSDSGFYLCAWSPPAGGIYTEAFFGQGTRLTVV.